The TCR beta chain described here comes from a study of breast tumors, draining lymph nodes, adjacent tissues (dated by TCRdb to 2016 to 2017). Turning to the overall study: TCR beta repertoires were compared across tumor, adjacent nontumor tissue and axillary lymph nodes obtained from breast cancer patients. The study was designed to assess the relationships and possible T-cell exchange between tumor, surrounding tissue and draining lymph node repertoires in human breast cancer.

Lymph node samples were obtained from the axillary draining lymph nodes of breast cancer patients. This clonotype showed up many times. What antigen it recognizes has not been identified. No base quality values were provided; no much bigger clone lies one nucleotide off. The CDR3 spans 15 residues, from the cysteine through the phenylalanine. Of the read, only the CDR3 DNA is kept; its 45 bases are in frame from base 1. V and J are trimmed by 6 bases and 2 bases, and the gene matches miss 7 bases of the junction. Sequences SNHLY (CDR1) and FYNNEI (CDR2) are obtained from the germline V gene. Study-level results and caveats: Tumors showed preferential V and J gene usage, and their T-cell repertoire diversity fell below that of lymph nodes yet above that of nontumor tissue. The conclusion that tumor T cells originate in lymph nodes was presented as consistent with a hypothesis rather than as directly demonstrated. Tumor and nontumor tissue repertoires were found to be significantly more similar in luminal-like than in basal-like breast cancer. The data were considered consistent with the idea that most tumor T cells come from the lymph node and then expand in tumor tissue.

The sequencer listed for this sample is Illumina HiSeq 2000. Multiplex PCR amplification was used to generate the TCR beta chain libraries. The amplified TCR beta chain products were analyzed by high-throughput sequencing. TCRdb handled the public reads itself, with Q25 trimming in fastp and clone calling in MiXCR, and kept productive beta chains. CDR3 protein sequences are deduplicated, and each keeps its most common genes and DNA. Here the sample has more than 200,000 distinct CDR3 sequences; 32% occur a single time. Approximately 1.5% of the sample rests with the top ten. The TCR was taken from a female donor with breast cancer. Some clones in this sample may be carry-over from other donors' samples. Sequences were obtained from axillary lymph node tissue. This chain is built from TRBV2 and TRBJ2-5; TRBD1 agrees with 9 junctional bases. The encoded CDR3 is CASRRTGVLQETQYF. The sequence in DNA is TGTGCCAGCAGACGGACAGGGGTTTTACAAGAGACCCAGTACTTC.